The 16 T cell receptor beta chains listed next were all sequenced from one sample in a study of PD-1 blockade in mismatch repair-deficient tumors. The time point: archival surgical resection tumor tissue. The table came from immunoSEQ multiplex PCR; TCRdb's copy has only in-frame clones and leaves some out. The data show about 3,500 clones, about 79% seen once. Sequences were derived from primary tumor tissue, sampled from a patient treated with pembrolizumab. The receptor set was obtained from an adult with mismatch repair-deficient cancer.

This chain uses TRBV7-2 with TRBJ1-4; 9 bases agree with TRBD1. After removal of 3 bases from V and 8 bases from J, the junction contained 1 base not matched to a gene. The CDR3 consists of 13 residues. The germline gives CDR1 SGHTA, CDR2 FQGNSA. CDR3 region: CASSFGQGEKLFF. CDR3 coding DNA: TGTGCCAGCAGCTTCGGACAGGGGGAAAAACTGTTTTTT.

This chain connects TRBV5-6 to TRBJ1-2, with D tentatively TRBD1 (5 bases). V was pared by 0 bases and J by 2 bases, with 14 bases between. The CDR3 spans 16 residues. Germline V gene lookup returns CDR1 SGHDT and CDR2 YYEEEE. The CDR3 DNA reads as TGTGCCAGCAGCTTGGCCTACGGAAAGGGGAACTATGGCTACACCTTC. Protein: CASSLAYGKGNYGYTF. Supplemented by reference TRBV5-6 and TRBJ1-2, the full variable domain reads DAGVTQSPTHLIKTRGQQVTLRCSPKSGHDTVSWYQQALGQGPQFIFQYYEEEERQRGNFPDRFSGHQFPNYSSELNVNALLLGDSALYLCASSLAYGKGNYGYTFGSGTRLTVV.

This clone was counted only a few times. The chain links TRBV19 to TRBJ1-6; 10 bases line up with TRBD1. The CDR3 is made up of 16 amino acids. Germline V gives CDR1 LNHDA, CDR2 SQIVND (reference sequence). V was clipped by 6 bases and J by 9 bases; unmatched bases: 11. CDR3 DNA: TGTGCCAGTAGAGGGGGACCGGGACAGGGGATTTCACCCCTCCACTTT. Amino acid sequence: CASRGGPGQGISPLHF. The whole variable domain, remainder taken from reference TRBV19 and TRBJ1-6, is DGGITQSPKYLFRKEGQNVTLSCEQNLNHDAMYWYRQDPGQGLRLIYYSQIVNDFQKGDIAEGYSVSREKKESFPLTVTSAQKNPTAFYLCASRGGPGQGISPLHFGNGTRLTVT.

This rearrangement joins TRBV5-1 to TRBJ2-5, with 11 bases lining up with TRBD2. Germline CDR1 reads SGHRS; CDR2 reads YFSETQ. With 4 bases clipped from V and 3 bases from J, the junction kept 5 bases outside the gene matches. The CDR3 totals 15 residues. The CDR3 loop reads CASSVTTSGEETQYF. Here the CDR3 DNA reads TGCGCCAGCAGCGTAACGACTAGCGGGGAAGAGACCCAGTACTTC.

This clone has just one count. This chain joins TRBV5-4 and TRBJ1-5, with 7 bases aligning to TRBD1. Trimming at V came to 4 bases and at J to 3 bases, leaving 4 bases not matched to a gene. Germline V lookup: CDR1 SGHNT, CDR2 YYREEE (reference sequence). The CDR3 is 14 residues long. As DNA, the CDR3 is TGTGCCAGCAGCGTAACAGGGGTCAATCAGCCCCAGCATTTT. It yields the protein CASSVTGVNQPQHF.

CDR3 residues: CASSLERQAGNEKLFF. DNA of the CDR3: TGTGCCAGTAGTCTTGAAAGACAGGCCGGGAATGAAAAACTGTTTTTT. The rearrangement joins TRBV19 to TRBJ1-4, with a possible D match to TRBD1 (6 bases). V lost 5 bases to trimming and J lost 5 bases, with 18 bases between them. The CDR3 totals 16 residues. The germline CDR1 and CDR2 sequences are LNHDA and SQIVND (reference sequence).

The chain couples TRBV27 to TRBJ2-5, with TRBD2 matching 8 bases. Trimming cost V 5 bases and J 5 bases; bases outside gene matches: 4. CDR1 is MNHEY and CDR2 is SMNVEV in the germline V gene (reference sequence). This CDR3 spans 13 amino acids. The CDR3: CASSGLAGETQYF. In DNA, the CDR3 is TGTGCCAGCAGTGGACTAGCAGGCGAGACCCAGTACTTC.

The DNA of the CDR3 is TGCGCCAGCACTCAGCGACAGAGGAACACTGAAGCTTTCTTT. Protein sequence: CASTQRQRNTEAFF. The chain couples TRBV23-1 to TRBJ1-1; D is possibly TRBD1 (5 bases). TRBV23-1 is noted as an ORF with a role that remains uncertain. The CDR3 is 14 residues long. V lost 7 bases to trimming and J lost 1 base, with 13 bases between them.

This clone has just a few counts. The same CDR3 also results from other DNA sequences found in this sample. The rearrangement links TRBV6-6 to TRBJ1-2; D might be TRBD1 (6 bases). Germline-derived CDR1 and CDR2 are MNHNY and SVGAGI (reference sequence). V dropped 4 bases and J dropped 4 bases, with 13 bases sitting between them. This CDR3 is built from 14 residues. DNA of the CDR3: TGTGCCAGCAGTTCACCCCGGGACACCTATGGCTACACCTTC. Translated: CASSSPRDTYGYTF.

V is TRBV11-3 and J is TRBJ2-7, with TRBD1 identical over 11 bases. V dropped 3 bases and J dropped 4; count of bases not matched to a gene: 2. The CDR3 has 14 residues. Germline lookup yields CDR1 SGHNT and CDR2 YENEEA. CDR3 in amino acids: CASSLGQGVYEQYF. CDR3 DNA sequence: TGTGCCAGCAGCTTGGGACAGGGGGTTTACGAGCAGTACTTC.

V is TRBV6-6 and J is TRBJ2-2; 7 bases are a match to TRBD1. The CDR3 has 13 amino acids. Germline V gives CDR1 MNHNY, CDR2 SVGAGI (reference sequence). V lost 6 bases and J lost 6; bases outside the gene matches: 4. CDR3 residues: CASSPTGAGELFF. The DNA for the CDR3 is TGTGCCAGCAGCCCCACAGGGGCCGGGGAGCTGTTTTTT.

V usage is TRBV5-1 and J usage is TRBJ2-3, with TRBD2 matching over 7 bases. This CDR3 comprises 18 residues. V was pared by 0 bases and J by 4 bases, with 14 bases of the junction left unmatched. CDR1 is SGHRS and CDR2 is YFSETQ in the germline V gene. CDR3 nucleotides: TGCGCCAGCAGCTTGGCCCAGGTTTCTAGCGGATTATCAGATACGCAGTATTTT. Protein sequence: CASSLAQVSSGLSDTQYF.

This clone was seen a single time. J is TRBJ2-2 and V is TRBV6-1, with D hard to call. This CDR3 spans 11 amino acids. Germline V gene data show CDR1 as MNHNS and CDR2 as SASEGT. V lost 7 bases and J 6 bases, leaving 6 bases between the germline ends. CDR3 residues: CASIGAGELFF. CDR3 DNA sequence: TGTGCCAGCATTGGAGCCGGGGAGCTGTTTTTT.

The chain couples TRBV28 to TRBJ1-5; D unresolved. The germline CDR1 and CDR2 sequences are MDHEN and SYDVKM. The CDR3 has 15 residues. Trimming cost V 6 bases and J 0 bases, with 12 bases left between them. The DNA for the CDR3 is TGTGCCAGCAGCCACCGGGAATATAGCAATCAGCCCCAGCATTTT. Protein product: CASSHREYSNQPQHF.

This rearrangement joins TRBV6-1 to TRBJ1-1; 7 nucleotides line up with TRBD1. This CDR3 contains 13 residues. V was pared by 6 bases and J by 5 bases, with 6 bases of the junction left unmatched. The V gene's germline CDR1 is MNHNS and CDR2 SASEGT. CDR3 DNA: TGTGCCAGCAGAGAGACAGGGCGGACTGAAGCTTTCTTT. Amino acids: CASRETGRTEAFF.

The chain joins TRBV27 to TRBJ2-1; TRBD2 is a possible D gene (6 bases). V lost 3 bases, J lost 5 bases, and 14 bases lay in between. The CDR3 sequence is 15 residues long. Germline loops: CDR1 MNHEY, CDR2 SMNVEV (reference sequence). This CDR3 is CASSFPGSGHNEQFF. In DNA form, the CDR3 reads TGTGCCAGCAGTTTCCCGGGGAGCGGGCACAATGAGCAGTTCTTC.